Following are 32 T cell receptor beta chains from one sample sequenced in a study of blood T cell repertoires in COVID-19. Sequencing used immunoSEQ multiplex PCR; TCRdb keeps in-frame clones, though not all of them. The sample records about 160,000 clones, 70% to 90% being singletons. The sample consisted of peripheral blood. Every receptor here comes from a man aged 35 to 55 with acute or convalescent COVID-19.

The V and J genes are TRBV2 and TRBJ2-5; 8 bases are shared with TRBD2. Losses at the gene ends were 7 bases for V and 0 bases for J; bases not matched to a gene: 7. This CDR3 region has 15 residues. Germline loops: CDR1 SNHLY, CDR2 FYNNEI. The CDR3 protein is CASNRGGLDQETQYF. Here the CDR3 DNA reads TGTGCCAGCAATCGGGGGGGCCTAGACCAAGAGACCCAGTACTTC.

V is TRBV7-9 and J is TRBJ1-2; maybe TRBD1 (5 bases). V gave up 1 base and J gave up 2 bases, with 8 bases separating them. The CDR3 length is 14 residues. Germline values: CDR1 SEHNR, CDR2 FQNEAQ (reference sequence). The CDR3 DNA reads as TGTGCCAGCAGCTTAGGTGCAGGGAACTATGGCTACACCTTC. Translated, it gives CASSLGAGNYGYTF.

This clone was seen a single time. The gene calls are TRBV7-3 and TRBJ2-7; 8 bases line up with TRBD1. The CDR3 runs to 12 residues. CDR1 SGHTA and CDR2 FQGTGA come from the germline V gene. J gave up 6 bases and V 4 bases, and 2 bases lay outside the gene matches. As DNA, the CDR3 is TGTGCCAGCAGCTCAGACAGGGGCGAGCAGTACTTC. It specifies CASSSDRGEQYF.

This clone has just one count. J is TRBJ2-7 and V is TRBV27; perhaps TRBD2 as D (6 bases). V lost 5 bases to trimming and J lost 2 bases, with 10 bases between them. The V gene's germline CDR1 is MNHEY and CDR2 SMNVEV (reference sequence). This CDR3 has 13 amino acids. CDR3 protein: CASSGGITYEQYF. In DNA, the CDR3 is TGTGCCAGCAGTGGGGGGATTACCTACGAGCAGTACTTC.

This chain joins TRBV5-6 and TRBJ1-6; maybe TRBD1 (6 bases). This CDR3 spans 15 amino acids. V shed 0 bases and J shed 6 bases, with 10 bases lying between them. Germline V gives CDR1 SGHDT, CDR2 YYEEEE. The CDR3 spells CASSLDGRGNSPLHF. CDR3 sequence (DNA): TGTGCCAGCAGCTTGGACGGCAGGGGTAATTCACCCCTCCACTTT.

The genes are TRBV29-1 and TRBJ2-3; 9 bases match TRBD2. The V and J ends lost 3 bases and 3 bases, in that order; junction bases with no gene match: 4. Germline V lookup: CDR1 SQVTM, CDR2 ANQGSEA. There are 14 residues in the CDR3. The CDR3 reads CSVDLAGPTDTQYF. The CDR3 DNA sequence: TGCAGCGTTGACCTAGCGGGGCCGACAGATACGCAGTATTTT.

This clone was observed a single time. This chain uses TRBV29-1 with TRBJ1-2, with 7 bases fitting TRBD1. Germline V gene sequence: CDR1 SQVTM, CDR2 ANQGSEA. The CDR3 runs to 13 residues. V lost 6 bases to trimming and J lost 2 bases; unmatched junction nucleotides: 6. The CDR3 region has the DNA TGCAGCGTGTCCGGGACAGTAAACTATGGCTACACCTTC. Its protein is CSVSGTVNYGYTF.

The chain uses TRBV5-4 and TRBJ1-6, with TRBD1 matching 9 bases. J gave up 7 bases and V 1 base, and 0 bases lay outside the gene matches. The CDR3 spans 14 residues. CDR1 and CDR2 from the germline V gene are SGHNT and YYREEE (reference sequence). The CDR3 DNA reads TGTGCCAGCAGCTTGACAGGGGGCAATTCACCCCTCCACTTT. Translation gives CASSLTGGNSPLHF. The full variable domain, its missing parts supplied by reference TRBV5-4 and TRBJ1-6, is ETGVTQSPTHLIKTRGQQVTLRCSSQSGHNTVSWYQQALGQGPQFIFQYYREEENGRGNFPPRFSGLQFPNYSSELNVNALELDDSALYLCASSLTGGNSPLHFGNGTRLTVT.

The CDR3 protein is CASSQSGGATYEQYF. The CDR3, as DNA: TGTGCCAGCAGTCAAAGCGGGGGGGCAACCTACGAGCAGTACTTC. V usage is TRBV6-5 and J usage is TRBJ2-7; the match to TRBD2 covers 10 bases. V dropped 5 bases and J dropped 2; count of bases not matched to a gene: 6. Germline lookup yields CDR1 MNHEY and CDR2 SVGAGI. The length of the CDR3 is 15 residues.

The CDR3 spells CASSQGGQGAGVNYGYTF. In DNA, the CDR3 is TGCGCCAGCAGCCAAGGGGGACAGGGGGCTGGGGTGAACTATGGCTACACCTTC. V and J are TRBV4-3 and TRBJ1-2; 12 nucleotides line up with TRBD1. Germline values: CDR1 LGHNA, CDR2 YSLEER. This CDR3 comprises 18 residues. The trim removed 1 base at V and 2 bases at J, leaving 8 bases unmatched.

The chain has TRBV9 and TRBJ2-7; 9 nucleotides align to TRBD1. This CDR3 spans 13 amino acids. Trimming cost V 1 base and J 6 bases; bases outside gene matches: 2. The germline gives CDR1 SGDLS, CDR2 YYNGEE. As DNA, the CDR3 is TGTGCCAGCAGCGTAACAGGGGGCGGCGAGCAGTACTTC. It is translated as CASSVTGGGEQYF.

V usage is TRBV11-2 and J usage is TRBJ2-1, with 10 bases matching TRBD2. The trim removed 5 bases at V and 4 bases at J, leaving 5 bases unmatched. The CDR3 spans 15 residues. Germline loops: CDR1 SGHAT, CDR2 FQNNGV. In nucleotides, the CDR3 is TGTGCCAGCAGCCCCGGACTAGCGGATTACAATGAGCAGTTCTTC. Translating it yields CASSPGLADYNEQFF. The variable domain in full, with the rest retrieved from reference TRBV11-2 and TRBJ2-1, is EAGVAQSPRYKIIEKRQSVAFWCNPISGHATLYWYQQILGQGPKLLIQFQNNGVVDDSQLPKDRFSAERLKGVDSTLKIQPAKLEDSAVYLCASSPGLADYNEQFFGPGTRLTVL.

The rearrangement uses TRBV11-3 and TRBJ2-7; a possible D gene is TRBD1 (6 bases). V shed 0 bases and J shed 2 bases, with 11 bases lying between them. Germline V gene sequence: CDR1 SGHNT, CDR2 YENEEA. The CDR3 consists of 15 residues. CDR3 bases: TGTGCCAGCAGCTTAGAGGCAGGGGACGCCTACGAGCAGTACTTC. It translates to CASSLEAGDAYEQYF.

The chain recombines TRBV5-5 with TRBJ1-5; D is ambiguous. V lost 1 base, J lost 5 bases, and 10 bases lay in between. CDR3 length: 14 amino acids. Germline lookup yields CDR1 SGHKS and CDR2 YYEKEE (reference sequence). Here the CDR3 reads CASSLSLIDQPQHF. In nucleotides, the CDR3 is TGTGCCAGCAGCTTGAGTCTGATAGATCAGCCCCAGCATTTT.

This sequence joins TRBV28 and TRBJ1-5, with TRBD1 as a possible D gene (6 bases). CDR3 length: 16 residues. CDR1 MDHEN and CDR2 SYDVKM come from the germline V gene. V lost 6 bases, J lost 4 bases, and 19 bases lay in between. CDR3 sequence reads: CASSAGGRGGNQPQHF. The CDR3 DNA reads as TGTGCCAGCAGCGCGGGGGGCAGGGGAGGGAATCAGCCCCAGCATTTT.

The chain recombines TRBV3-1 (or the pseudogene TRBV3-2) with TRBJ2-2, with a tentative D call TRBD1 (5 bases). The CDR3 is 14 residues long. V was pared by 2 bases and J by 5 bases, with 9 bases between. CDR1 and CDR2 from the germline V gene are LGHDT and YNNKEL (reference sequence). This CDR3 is CASSQSAGTGELFF. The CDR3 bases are TGTGCCAGCAGCCAATCAGCAGGGACCGGGGAGCTGTTTTTT.

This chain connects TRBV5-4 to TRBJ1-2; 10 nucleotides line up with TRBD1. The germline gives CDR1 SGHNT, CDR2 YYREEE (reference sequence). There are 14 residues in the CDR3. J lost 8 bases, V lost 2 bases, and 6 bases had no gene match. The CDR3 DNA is TGTGCCAGCAGCTTTTCGGGACAGGGGCTCGGCTACACCTTC. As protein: CASSFSGQGLGYTF.

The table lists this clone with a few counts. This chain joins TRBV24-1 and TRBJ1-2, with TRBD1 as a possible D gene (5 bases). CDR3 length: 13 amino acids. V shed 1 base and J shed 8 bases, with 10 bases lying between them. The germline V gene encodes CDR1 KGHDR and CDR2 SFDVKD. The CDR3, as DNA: TGTGCCACCAGTGATTTCCAGGGCCGGGGCTACACCTTC. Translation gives CATSDFQGRGYTF.

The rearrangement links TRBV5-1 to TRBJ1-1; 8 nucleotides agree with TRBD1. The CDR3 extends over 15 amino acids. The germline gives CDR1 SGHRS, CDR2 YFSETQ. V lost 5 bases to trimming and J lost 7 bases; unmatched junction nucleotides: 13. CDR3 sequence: CASRQPGTGFNEAFF. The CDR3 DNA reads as TGCGCCAGCAGGCAGCCAGGGACAGGATTTAATGAAGCTTTCTTT.

The CDR3 sequence is CATHDRRLTDTQYF. CDR3 in DNA: TGTGCCACCCATGACAGGCGCCTCACAGATACGCAGTATTTT. The rearrangement links TRBV6-6 to TRBJ2-3, with a weak D call TRBD1 (6 bases). The CDR3 extends over 14 amino acids. In germline, CDR1 is MNHNY, CDR2 SVGAGI (reference sequence). Trimming took 10 bases from V and 2 from J, leaving 16 bases between them.

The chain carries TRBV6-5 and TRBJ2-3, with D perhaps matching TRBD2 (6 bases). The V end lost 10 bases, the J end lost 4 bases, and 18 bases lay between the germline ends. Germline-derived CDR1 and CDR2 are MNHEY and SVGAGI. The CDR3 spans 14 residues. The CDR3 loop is CATNQGDSPDTQYF. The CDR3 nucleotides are TGTGCCACCAACCAAGGGGACTCACCAGATACGCAGTATTTT.

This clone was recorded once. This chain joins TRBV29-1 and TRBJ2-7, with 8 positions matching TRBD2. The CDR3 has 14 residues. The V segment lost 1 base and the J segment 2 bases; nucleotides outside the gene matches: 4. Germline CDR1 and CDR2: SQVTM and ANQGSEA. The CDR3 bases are TGCAGCGTTGAAGGTCCGGGGGGGACCTACGAGCAGTACTTC. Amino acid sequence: CSVEGPGGTYEQYF.

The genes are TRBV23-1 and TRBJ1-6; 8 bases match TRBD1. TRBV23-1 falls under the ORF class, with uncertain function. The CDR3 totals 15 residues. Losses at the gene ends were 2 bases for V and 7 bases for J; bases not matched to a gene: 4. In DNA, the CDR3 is TGCGCCAGCAGTCAAGTGGACAGGGCGAATTCACCCCTCCACTTT. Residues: CASSQVDRANSPLHF.

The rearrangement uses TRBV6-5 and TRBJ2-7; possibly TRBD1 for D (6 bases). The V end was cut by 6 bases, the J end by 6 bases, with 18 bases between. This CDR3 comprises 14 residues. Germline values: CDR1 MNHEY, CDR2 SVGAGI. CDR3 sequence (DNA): TGTGCCAGCAGAGCTGACAGGCAGTATCGCGAGCAGTACTTC. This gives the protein CASRADRQYREQYF.

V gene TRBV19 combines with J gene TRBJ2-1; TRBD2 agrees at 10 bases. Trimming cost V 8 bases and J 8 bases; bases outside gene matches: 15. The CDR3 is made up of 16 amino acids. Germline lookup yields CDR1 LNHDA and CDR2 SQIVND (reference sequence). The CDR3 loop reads CASSHGSGGAADEQFF. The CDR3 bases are TGTGCCAGTTCCCATGGAAGCGGGGGGGCCGCAGATGAGCAGTTCTTC. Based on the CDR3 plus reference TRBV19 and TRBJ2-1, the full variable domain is DGGITQSPKYLFRKEGQNVTLSCEQNLNHDAMYWYRQDPGQGLRLIYYSQIVNDFQKGDIAEGYSVSREKKESFPLTVTSAQKNPTAFYLCASSHGSGGAADEQFFGPGTRLTVL.

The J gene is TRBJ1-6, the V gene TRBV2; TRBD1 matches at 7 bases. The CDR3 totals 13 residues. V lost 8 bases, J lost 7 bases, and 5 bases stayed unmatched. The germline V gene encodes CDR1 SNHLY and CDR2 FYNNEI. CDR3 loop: CASGDRENSPLHF. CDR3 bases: TGTGCCAGCGGGGACAGAGAAAATTCACCCCTCCACTTT. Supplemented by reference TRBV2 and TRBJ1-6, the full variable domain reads EPEVTQTPSHQVTQMGQEVILRCVPISNHLYFYWYRQILGQKVEFLVSFYNNEISEKSEIFDDQFSVERPDGSNFTLKIRSTKLEDSAMYFCASGDRENSPLHFGNGTRLTVT.

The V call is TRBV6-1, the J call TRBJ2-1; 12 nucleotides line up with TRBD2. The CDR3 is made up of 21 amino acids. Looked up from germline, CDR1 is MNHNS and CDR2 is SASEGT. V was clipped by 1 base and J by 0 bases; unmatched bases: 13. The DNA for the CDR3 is TGTGCCAGCAGTGAAGGACTAGCGGGGGCTGTCGGCCCCAGCTCCTACAATGAGCAGTTCTTC. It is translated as CASSEGLAGAVGPSSYNEQFF.

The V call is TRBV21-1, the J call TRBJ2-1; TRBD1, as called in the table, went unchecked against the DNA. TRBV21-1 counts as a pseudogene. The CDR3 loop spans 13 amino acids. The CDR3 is CASKFKQGNEQFF. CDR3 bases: TGTGCCAGCAAATTTAAACAGGGAAATGAGCAGTTCTTC.

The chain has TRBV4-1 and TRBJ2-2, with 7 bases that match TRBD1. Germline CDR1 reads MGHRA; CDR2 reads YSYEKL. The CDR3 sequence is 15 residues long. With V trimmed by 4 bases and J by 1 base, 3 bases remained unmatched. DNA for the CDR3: TGCGCCAGCAGCCGACACAGGGGGAACACCGGGGAGCTGTTTTTT. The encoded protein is CASSRHRGNTGELFF.

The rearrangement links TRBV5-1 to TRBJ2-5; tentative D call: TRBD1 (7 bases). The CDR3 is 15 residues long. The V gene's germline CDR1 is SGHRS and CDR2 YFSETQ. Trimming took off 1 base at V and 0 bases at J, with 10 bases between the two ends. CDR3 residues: CASSLPGGNQETQYF. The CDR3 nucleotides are TGCGCCAGCAGCTTGCCAGGGGGGAACCAAGAGACCCAGTACTTC.

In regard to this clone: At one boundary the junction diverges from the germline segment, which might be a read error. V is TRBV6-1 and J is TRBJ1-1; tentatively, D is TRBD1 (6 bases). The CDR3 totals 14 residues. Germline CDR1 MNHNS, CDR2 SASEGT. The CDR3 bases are TGTGCCAGCATTGAACAGGGACATTACACTGAAGCTTTCTTT. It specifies CASIEQGHYTEAFF.

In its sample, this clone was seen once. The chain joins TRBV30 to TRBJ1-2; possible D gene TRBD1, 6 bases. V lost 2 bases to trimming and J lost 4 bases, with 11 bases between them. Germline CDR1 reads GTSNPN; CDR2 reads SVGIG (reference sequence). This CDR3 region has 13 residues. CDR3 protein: CAWSSQDSYGYTF. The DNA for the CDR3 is TGTGCCTGGAGTTCTCAGGACAGCTATGGCTACACCTTC. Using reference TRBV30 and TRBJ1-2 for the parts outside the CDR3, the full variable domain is SQTIHQWPATLVQPVGSPLSLECTVEGTSNPNLYWYRQAAGRGLQLLFYSVGIGQISSEVPQNLSASRPQDRQFILSSKKLLLSDSGFYLCAWSSQDSYGYTFGSGTRLTVV.